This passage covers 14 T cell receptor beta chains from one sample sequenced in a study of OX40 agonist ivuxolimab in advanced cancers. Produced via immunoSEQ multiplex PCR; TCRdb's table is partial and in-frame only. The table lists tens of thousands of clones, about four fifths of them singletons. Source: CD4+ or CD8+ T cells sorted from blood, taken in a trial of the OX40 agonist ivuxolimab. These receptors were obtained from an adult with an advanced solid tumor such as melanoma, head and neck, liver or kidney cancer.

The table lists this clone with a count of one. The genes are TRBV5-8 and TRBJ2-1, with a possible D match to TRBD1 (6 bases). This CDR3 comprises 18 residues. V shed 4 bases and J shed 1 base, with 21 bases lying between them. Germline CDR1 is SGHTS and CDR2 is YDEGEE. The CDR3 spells CASSRVTDSGMSYNEQFF. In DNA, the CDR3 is TGTGCCAGCAGCAGGGTTACGGACAGCGGAATGTCCTACAATGAGCAGTTCTTC. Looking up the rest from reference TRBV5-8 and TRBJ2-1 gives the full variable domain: EAGVTQSPTHLIKTRGQQATLRCSPISGHTSVYWYQQALGLGLQFLLWYDEGEERNRGNFPPRFSGRQFPNYSSELNVNALELEDSALYLCASSRVTDSGMSYNEQFFGPGTRLTVL.

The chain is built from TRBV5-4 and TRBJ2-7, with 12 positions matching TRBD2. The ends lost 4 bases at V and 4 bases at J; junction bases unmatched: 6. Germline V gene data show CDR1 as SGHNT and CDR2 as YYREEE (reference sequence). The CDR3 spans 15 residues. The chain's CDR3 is CASSPGLAGAYEQYF. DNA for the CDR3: TGTGCCAGCAGCCCGGGACTAGCGGGCGCATACGAGCAGTACTTC.

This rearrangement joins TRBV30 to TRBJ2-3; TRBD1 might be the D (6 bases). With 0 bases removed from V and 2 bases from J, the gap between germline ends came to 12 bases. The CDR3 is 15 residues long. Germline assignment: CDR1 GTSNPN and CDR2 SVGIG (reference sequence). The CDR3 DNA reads TGTGCCTGGAGTGTTACCGGGACACTCACAGATACGCAGTATTTT. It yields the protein CAWSVTGTLTDTQYF.

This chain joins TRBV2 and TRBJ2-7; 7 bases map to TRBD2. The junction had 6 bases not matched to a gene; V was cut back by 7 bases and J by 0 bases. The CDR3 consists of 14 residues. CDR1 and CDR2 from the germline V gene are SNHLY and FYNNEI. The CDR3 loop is CASTTSGASYEQYF. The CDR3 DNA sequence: TGTGCCAGCACCACAAGCGGGGCCTCCTACGAGCAGTACTTC.

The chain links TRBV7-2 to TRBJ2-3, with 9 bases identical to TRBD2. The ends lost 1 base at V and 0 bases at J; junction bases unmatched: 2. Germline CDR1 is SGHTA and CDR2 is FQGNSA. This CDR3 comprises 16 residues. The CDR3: CASSLGLAGSTDTQYF. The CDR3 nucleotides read TGTGCCAGCAGCTTAGGGCTAGCGGGAAGCACAGATACGCAGTATTTT.

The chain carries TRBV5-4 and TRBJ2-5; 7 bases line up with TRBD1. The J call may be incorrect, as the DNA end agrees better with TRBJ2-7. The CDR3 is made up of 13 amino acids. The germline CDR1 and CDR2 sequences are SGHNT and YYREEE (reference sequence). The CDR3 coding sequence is TGTGCCAGCAGCCCGGGGACAGCTTACGAGCAGTACTTC. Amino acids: CASSPGTAYEQYF.

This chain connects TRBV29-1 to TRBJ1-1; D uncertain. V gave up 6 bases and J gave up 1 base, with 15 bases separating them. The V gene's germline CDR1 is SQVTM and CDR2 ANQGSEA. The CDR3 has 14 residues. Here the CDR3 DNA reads TGCAGCGTGGCTCACAGCGCCGGGAACACTGAAGCTTTCTTT. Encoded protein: CSVAHSAGNTEAFF.

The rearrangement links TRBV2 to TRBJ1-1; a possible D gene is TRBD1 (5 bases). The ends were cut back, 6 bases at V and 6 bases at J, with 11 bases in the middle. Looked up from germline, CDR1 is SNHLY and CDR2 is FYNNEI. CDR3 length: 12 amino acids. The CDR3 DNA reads TGTGCCAGCAGGCTCCAGGGTGCTGAAGCTTTCTTT. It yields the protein CASRLQGAEAFF.

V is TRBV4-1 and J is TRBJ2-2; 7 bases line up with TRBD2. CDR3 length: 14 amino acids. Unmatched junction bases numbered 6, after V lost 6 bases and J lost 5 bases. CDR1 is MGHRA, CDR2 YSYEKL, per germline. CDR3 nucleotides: TGCGCCAGCAGTCGACTAGCCCCTACCGGGGAGCTGTTTTTT. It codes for CASSRLAPTGELFF.

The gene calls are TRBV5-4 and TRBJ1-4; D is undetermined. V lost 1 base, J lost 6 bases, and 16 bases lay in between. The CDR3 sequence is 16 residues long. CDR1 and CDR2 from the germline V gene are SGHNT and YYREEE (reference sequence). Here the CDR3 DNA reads TGTGCCAGCAGCTTGTTAGGGCACGGTACCGATGAAAAACTGTTTTTT. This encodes CASSLLGHGTDEKLFF. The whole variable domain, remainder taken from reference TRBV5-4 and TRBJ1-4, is ETGVTQSPTHLIKTRGQQVTLRCSSQSGHNTVSWYQQALGQGPQFIFQYYREEENGRGNFPPRFSGLQFPNYSSELNVNALELDDSALYLCASSLLGHGTDEKLFFGSGTQLSVL.

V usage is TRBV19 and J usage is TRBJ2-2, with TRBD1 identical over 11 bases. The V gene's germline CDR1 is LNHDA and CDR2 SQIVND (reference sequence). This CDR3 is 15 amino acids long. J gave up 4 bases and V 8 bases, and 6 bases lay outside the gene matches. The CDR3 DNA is TGTGCCAGTTCAACCGGGACAGGGGGCACCGGGGAGCTGTTTTTT. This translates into CASSTGTGGTGELFF.

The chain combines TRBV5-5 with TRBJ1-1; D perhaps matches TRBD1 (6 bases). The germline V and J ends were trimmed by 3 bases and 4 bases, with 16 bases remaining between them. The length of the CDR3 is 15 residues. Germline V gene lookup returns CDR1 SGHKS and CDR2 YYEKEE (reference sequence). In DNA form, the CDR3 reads TGTGCCAGCAGCTGGCGGCTGCAGGGGACCACTGAAGCTTTCTTT. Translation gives CASSWRLQGTTEAFF.

CDR3 residues: CASSPLPSGSVGELFF. CDR3 nucleotides: TGTGCCAGCTCACCTCTTCCTAGCGGGAGTGTCGGGGAGCTGTTTTTT. The chain joins TRBV18 to TRBJ2-2; 10 bases match TRBD2. The CDR3 covers 16 residues. Looked up from germline, CDR1 is KGHSH and CDR2 is LQKENI. V dropped 3 bases and J dropped 7; count of bases not matched to a gene: 8.

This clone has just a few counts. The CDR3 is CASSIFRGGEKLFF. The CDR3 DNA reads as TGTGCCAGTAGTATCTTCCGGGGAGGTGAAAAACTGTTTTTT. The V and J genes are TRBV19 and TRBJ1-4; D is uncertain. V was pared by 3 bases and J by 7 bases, with 12 bases between. The CDR3 length is 14 residues. CDR1 is LNHDA and CDR2 is SQIVND in the germline V gene (reference sequence).